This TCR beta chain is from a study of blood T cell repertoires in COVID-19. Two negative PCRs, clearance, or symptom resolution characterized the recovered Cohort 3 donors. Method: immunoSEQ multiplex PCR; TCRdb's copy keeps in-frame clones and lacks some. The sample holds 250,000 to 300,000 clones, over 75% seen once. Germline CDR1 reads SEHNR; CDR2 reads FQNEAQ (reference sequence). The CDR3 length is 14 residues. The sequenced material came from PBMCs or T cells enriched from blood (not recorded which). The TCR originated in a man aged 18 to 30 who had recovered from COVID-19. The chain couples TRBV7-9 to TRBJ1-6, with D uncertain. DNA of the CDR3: TGTGCAAGTGGGGAGACCTCCTATAATTCACCCCTCCACTTT. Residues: CASGETSYNSPLHF.